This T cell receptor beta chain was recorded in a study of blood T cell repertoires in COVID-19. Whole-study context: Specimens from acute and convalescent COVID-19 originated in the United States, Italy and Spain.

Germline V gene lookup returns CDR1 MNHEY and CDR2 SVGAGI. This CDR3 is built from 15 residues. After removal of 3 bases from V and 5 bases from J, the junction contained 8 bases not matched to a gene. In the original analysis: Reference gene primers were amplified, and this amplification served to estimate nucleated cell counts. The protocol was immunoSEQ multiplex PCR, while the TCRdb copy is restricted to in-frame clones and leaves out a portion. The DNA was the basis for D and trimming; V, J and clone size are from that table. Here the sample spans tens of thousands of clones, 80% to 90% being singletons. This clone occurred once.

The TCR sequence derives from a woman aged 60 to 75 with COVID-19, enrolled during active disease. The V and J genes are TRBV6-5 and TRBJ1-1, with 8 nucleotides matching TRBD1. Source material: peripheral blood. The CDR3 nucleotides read TGTGCCAGCAGTTATAACAGGGGGATGATAACTGAAGCTTTCTTT. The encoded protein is CASSYNRGMITEAFF.